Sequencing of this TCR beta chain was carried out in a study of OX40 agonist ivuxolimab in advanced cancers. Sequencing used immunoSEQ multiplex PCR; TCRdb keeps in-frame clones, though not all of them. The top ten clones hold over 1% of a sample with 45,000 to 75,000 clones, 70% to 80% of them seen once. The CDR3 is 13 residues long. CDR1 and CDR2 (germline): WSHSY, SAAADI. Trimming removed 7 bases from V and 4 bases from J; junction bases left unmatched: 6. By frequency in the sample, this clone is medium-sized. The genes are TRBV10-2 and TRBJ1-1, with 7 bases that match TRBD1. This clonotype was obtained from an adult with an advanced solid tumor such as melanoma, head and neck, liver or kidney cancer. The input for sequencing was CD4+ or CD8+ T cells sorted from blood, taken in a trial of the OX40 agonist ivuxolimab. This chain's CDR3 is CASTQGGPTEAFF. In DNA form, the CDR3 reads TGCGCCAGCACCCAGGGGGGTCCCACTGAAGCTTTCTTT.